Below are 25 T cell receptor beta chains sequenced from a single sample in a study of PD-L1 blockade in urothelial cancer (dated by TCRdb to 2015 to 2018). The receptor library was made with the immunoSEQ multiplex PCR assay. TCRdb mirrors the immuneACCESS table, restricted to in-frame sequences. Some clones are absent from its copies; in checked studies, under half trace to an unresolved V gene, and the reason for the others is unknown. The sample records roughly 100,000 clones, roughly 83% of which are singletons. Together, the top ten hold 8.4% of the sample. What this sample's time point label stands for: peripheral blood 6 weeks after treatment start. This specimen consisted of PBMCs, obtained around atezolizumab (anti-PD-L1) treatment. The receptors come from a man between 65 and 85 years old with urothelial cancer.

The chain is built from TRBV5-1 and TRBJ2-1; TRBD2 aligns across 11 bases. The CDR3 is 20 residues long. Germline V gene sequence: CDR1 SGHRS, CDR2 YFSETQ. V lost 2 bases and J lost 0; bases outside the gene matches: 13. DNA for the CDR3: TGCGCCAGCAGCTTCAGCTCCCTTCTAGCGGGAGGAGGCTCCTACAATGAGCAGTTCTTC. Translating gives CASSFSSLLAGGGSYNEQFF. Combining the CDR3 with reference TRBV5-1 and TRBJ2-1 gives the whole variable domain KAGVTQTPRYLIKTRGQQVTLSCSPISGHRSVSWYQQTPGQGLQFLFEYFSETQRNKGNFPGRFSGRQFSNSRSEMNVSTLELGDSALYLCASSFSSLLAGGGSYNEQFFGPGTRLTVL.

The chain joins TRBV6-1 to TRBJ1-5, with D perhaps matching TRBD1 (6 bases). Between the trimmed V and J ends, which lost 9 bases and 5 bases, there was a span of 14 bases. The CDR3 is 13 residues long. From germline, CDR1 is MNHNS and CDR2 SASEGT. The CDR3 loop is CASTQGFDQPQHF. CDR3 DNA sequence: TGTGCCAGTACTCAGGGGTTTGATCAGCCCCAGCATTTT.

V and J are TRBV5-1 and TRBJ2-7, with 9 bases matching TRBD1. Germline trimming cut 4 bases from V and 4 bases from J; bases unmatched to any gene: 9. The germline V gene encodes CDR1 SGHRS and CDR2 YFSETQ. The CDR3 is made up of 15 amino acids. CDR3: CASSIAGQGGYEQYF. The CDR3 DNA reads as TGCGCCAGCAGCATCGCGGGACAGGGTGGGTACGAGCAGTACTTC.

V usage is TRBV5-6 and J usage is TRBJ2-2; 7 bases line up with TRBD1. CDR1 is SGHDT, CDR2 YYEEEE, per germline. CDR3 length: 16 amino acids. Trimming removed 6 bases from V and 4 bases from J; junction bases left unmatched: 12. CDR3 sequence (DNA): TGTGCCAGCAAGACGCGGCGAGACAGGGCCACCGGGGAGCTGTTTTTT. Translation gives CASKTRRDRATGELFF.

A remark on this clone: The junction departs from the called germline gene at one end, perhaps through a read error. The CDR3 loop reads CVWSVRSNQPQHF. CDR3 DNA: TGTGTCTGGAGTGTACGGAGCAATCAGCCCCAGCATTTT. The gene calls are TRBV30 and TRBJ1-5; D unclear. The CDR3 loop spans 13 amino acids. CDR1 is GTSNPN and CDR2 is SVGIG in the germline V gene (reference sequence).

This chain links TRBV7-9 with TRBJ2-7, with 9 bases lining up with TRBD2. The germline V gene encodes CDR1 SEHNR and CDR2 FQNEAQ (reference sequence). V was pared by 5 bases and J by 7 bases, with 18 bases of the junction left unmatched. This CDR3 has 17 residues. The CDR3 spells CASSNNGGAGGPGEQYF. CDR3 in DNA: TGTGCCAGCAGCAACAACGGGGGTGCGGGAGGGCCGGGGGAGCAGTACTTC.

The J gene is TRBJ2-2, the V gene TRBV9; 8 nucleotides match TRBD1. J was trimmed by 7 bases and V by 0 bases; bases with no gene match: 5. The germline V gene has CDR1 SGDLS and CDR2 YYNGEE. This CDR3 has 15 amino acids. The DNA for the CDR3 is TGTGCCAGCAGCGTAGACGGACAGGGAGGCGGGGAGCTGTTTTTT. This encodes CASSVDGQGGGELFF.

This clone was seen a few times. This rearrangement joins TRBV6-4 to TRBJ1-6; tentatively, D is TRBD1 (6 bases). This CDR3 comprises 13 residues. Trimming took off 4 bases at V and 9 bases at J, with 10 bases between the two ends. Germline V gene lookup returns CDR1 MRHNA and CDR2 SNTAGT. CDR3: CASSATGTSPLHF. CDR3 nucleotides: TGTGCCAGCAGTGCGACAGGTACTTCACCCCTCCACTTT.

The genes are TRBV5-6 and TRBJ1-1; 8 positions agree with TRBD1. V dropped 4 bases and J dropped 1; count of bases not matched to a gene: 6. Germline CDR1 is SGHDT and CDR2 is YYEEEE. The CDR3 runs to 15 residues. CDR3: CASSRGDRGNTEAFF. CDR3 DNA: TGTGCCAGCAGCAGGGGAGACAGGGGGAACACTGAAGCTTTCTTT.

CDR3: CASGPGVSYEQYF. CDR3 DNA sequence: TGTGCCAGCGGACCGGGGGTCTCCTACGAGCAGTACTTC. V is TRBV6-1 and J is TRBJ2-7; D is possibly TRBD2 (6 bases). Germline assignment: CDR1 MNHNS and CDR2 SASEGT. The V gene lost 8 bases and the J gene lost 0 bases, with 11 bases spanning the gap. This CDR3 spans 13 amino acids.

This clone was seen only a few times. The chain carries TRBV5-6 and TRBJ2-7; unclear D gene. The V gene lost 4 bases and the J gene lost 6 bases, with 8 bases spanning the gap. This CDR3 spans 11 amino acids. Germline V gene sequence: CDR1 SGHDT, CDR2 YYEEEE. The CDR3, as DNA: TGTGCCAGCAGCCGAGGTTCCGAGCAGTACTTC. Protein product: CASSRGSEQYF.

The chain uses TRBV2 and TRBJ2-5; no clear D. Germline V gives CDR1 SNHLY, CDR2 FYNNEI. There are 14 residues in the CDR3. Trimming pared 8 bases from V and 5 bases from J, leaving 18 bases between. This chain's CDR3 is CASRQRWAMETQYF. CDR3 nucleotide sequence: TGTGCCAGCCGCCAAAGGTGGGCGATGGAGACCCAGTACTTC.

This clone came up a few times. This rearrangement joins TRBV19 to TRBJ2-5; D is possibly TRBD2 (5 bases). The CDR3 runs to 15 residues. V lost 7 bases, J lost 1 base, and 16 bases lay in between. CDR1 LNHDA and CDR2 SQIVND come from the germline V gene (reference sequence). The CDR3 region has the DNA TGTGCCAGTAAACGCGGGTTGCAGATCCAAGAGACCCAGTACTTC. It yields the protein CASKRGLQIQETQYF.

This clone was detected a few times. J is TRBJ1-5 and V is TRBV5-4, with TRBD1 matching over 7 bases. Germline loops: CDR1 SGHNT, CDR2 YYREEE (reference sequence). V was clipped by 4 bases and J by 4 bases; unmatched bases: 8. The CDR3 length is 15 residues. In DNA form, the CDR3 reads TGTGCCAGCAGCGACGGGGACAGAGGAAATCAGCCCCAGCATTTT. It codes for CASSDGDRGNQPQHF.

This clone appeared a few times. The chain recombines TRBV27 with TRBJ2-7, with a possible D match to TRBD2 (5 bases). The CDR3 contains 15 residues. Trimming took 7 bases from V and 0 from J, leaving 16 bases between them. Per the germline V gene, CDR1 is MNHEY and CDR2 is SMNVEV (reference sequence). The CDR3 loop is CASNRAGLNSYEQYF. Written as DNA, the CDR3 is TGTGCCAGCAATCGGGCGGGCCTGAACTCCTACGAGCAGTACTTC.

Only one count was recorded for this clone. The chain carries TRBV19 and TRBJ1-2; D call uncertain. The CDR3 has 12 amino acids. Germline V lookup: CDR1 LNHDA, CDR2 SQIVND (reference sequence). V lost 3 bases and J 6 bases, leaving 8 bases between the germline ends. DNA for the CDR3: TGTGCCAGTAGTATTAGTCGCGATGGCTACACCTTC. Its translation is CASSISRDGYTF.

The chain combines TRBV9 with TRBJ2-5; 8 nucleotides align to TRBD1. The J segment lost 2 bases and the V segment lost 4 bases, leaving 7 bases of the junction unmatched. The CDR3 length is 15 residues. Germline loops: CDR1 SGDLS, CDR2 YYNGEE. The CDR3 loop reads CASSPRTGRQETQYF. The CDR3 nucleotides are TGTGCCAGCAGCCCACGGACAGGGAGACAAGAGACCCAGTACTTC.

CDR3: CASSPGTSGATDTQYF. DNA of the CDR3: TGTGCCAGCAGCCCCGGGACTAGCGGGGCCACAGATACGCAGTATTTT. The J gene is TRBJ2-3, the V gene TRBV27; 13 positions match TRBD2. Germline V lookup: CDR1 MNHEY, CDR2 SMNVEV (reference sequence). The CDR3 runs to 16 residues. The ends lost 6 bases at V and 2 bases at J; junction bases unmatched: 5.

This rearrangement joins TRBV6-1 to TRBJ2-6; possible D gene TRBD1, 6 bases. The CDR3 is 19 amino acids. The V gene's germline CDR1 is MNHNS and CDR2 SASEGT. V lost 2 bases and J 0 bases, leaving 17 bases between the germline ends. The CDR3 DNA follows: TGTGCCAGCAGTGAAAAGTCGTCAGGGGAGCTCTCTGGGGCCAACGTCCTGACTTTC. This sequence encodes CASSEKSSGELSGANVLTF.

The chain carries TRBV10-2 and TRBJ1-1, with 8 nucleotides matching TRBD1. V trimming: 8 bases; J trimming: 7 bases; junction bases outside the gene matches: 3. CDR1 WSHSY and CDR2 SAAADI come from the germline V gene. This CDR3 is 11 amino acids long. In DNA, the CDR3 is TGCGCCAGCTCCAGGGGGCGTGAAGCTTTCTTT. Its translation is CASSRGREAFF.

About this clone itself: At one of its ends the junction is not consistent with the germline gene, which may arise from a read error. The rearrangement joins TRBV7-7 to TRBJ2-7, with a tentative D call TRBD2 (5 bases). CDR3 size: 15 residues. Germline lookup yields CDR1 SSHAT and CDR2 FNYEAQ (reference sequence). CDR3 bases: TGTGCTAGCAGCCACCGGGCGGGCACATCCTACGAGCAGTACTTC. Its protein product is CASSHRAGTSYEQYF. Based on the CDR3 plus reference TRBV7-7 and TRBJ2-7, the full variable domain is GAGVSQSPRYKVTKRGQDVTLRCDPISSHATLYWYQQALGQGPEFLTYFNYEAQPDKSGLPSDRFSAERPEGSISTLTIQRTEQRDSAMYRCASSHRAGTSYEQYFGPGTRLTVT.

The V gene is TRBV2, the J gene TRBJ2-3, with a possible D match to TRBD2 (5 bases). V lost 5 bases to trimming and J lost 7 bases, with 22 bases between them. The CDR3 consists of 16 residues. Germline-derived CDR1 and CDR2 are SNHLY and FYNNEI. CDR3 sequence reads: CASSSHRGSVENTQYF. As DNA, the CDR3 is TGTGCCAGCAGTTCCCACCGGGGATCAGTGGAGAATACGCAGTATTTT.

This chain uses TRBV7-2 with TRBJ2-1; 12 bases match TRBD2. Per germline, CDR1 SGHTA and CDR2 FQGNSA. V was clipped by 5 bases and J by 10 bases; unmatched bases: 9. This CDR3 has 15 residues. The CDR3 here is CASSGRLAGESEQFF. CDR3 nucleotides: TGTGCCAGCAGCGGCAGACTAGCGGGAGAAAGCGAGCAGTTCTTC.

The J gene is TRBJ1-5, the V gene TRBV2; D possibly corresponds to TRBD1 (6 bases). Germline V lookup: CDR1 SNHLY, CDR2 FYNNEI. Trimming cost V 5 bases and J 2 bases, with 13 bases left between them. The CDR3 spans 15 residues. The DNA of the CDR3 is TGTGCCAGCAGTCAAACAGGGATCGGCAATCAGCCCCAGCATTTT. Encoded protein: CASSQTGIGNQPQHF. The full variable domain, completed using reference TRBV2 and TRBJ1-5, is EPEVTQTPSHQVTQMGQEVILRCVPISNHLYFYWYRQILGQKVEFLVSFYNNEISEKSEIFDDQFSVERPDGSNFTLKIRSTKLEDSAMYFCASSQTGIGNQPQHFGDGTRLSIL.

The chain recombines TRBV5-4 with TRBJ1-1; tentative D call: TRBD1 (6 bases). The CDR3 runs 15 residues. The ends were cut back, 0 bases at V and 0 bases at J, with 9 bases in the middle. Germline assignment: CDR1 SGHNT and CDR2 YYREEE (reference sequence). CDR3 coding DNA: TGTGCCAGCAGCTTGGAATCAGGGGTGAACACTGAAGCTTTCTTT. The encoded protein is CASSLESGVNTEAFF.